Below are 8 T cell receptor beta chains sequenced from a single sample in a study of memory CD4+ T cells and cytomegalovirus serostatus. Assay: immunoSEQ multiplex PCR; the TCRdb copy retains only in-frame clones and omits some. This table has fewer than 35,000 clones, around 72% appearing once. Single viable CD3+CD4+CD8-CD45RO+ cells were sorted as the memory CD4+ T cells. The specimen sequenced was memory CD4+ T cells from blood. Receptors originate from an adult in good health and CMV-seronegative.

The chain combines TRBV4-1 with TRBJ1-6; no firm D call. CDR1 MGHRA and CDR2 YSYEKL come from the germline V gene. The CDR3 length is 16 residues. The V gene lost 0 bases and the J gene lost 8 bases, with 14 bases spanning the gap. CDR3 region: CASSQDLTSLDSPLHF. CDR3 sequence (DNA): TGCGCCAGCAGCCAAGATCTAACAAGCCTGGATTCACCCCTCCACTTT.

The CDR3: CASFKRRGLGNTIYF. CDR3 nucleotides: TGTGCCAGCTTTAAAAGAAGGGGGCTTGGAAACACCATATATTTT. This chain uses TRBV27 with TRBJ1-3; TRBD1 matches at 7 bases. The CDR3 covers 15 residues. The germline V gene has CDR1 MNHEY and CDR2 SMNVEV (reference sequence). The J segment lost 3 bases and the V segment lost 8 bases, leaving 10 bases of the junction unmatched.

This rearrangement joins TRBV28 to TRBJ1-2; 12 bases match TRBD1. V lost 3 bases and J lost 7; bases outside the gene matches: 6. The CDR3 totals 15 residues. Germline V gives CDR1 MDHEN, CDR2 SYDVKM. For the CDR3, the DNA is TGTGCCAGCAGTTTTCCGGGACAGGGGGCGAGTGGCTACACCTTC. It yields the protein CASSFPGQGASGYTF.

V is TRBV6-1 and J is TRBJ1-1; 7 bases line up with TRBD1. This CDR3 region has 14 residues. Germline CDR1 and CDR2: MNHNS and SASEGT. J lost 0 bases, V lost 6 bases, and 4 bases had no gene match. The DNA of the CDR3 is TGTGCCAGCAGGAGACAGGGAATGAACACTGAAGCTTTCTTT. Translated: CASRRQGMNTEAFF.

This chain links TRBV29-1 with TRBJ1-2, with D perhaps TRBD1 (5 bases). This CDR3 has 12 residues. Germline-derived CDR1 and CDR2 are SQVTM and ANQGSEA. The V gene lost 4 bases and the J gene lost 7 bases, with 13 bases spanning the gap. CDR3 sequence reads: CSVGDGQGGYTF. For the CDR3, the DNA is TGCAGCGTTGGGGACGGACAAGGTGGCTACACCTTC.

This clone has a handful of counts. The chain combines TRBV2 with TRBJ2-6; D is undetermined. The germline V gene encodes CDR1 SNHLY and CDR2 FYNNEI. There are 13 residues in the CDR3. V was trimmed by 8 bases and J by 1 base, leaving 6 bases between them. The CDR3 sequence is CASGESGANVLTF. The DNA for the CDR3 is TGTGCCAGCGGCGAATCTGGGGCCAACGTCCTGACTTTC.

V and J are TRBV7-2 and TRBJ2-5, with D unresolved. CDR1 and CDR2 (germline): SGHTA, FQGNSA. V lost 5 bases to trimming and J lost 2 bases, with 9 bases between them. CDR3 length: 13 residues. CDR3 nucleotides: TGTGCCAGCAGCCCAGGACGGCAAGAGACCCAGTACTTC. This encodes CASSPGRQETQYF.

The chain is built from TRBV7-6 and TRBJ2-3; D is possibly TRBD2 (5 bases). Germline V gene lookup returns CDR1 SGHVS and CDR2 FNYEAQ. The CDR3 extends over 15 amino acids. The V end lost 5 bases, the J end lost 3 bases, and 15 bases lay between the germline ends. Here the CDR3 DNA reads TGTGCCAGCAGCCTTGTATCCGGGGAAACAGATACGCAGTATTTT. It yields the protein CASSLVSGETDTQYF.